This entry lists 5 T cell receptor beta chains sequenced from one sample in a study of blood T cell repertoires in COVID-19. The protocol was immunoSEQ multiplex PCR, while the TCRdb copy is restricted to in-frame clones and leaves out a portion. The sample includes around 250,000 clones, 91% of them seen just once. Sequencing input: PBMCs or T cells enriched from blood (not recorded which). The origin of the receptors is a human donor in a cohort exposed to, infected with or recovered from COVID-19 (not recorded which). The donor label of this sample is uncertain.

This chain links TRBV14 with TRBJ1-1; D ambiguous. The CDR3 loop spans 13 amino acids. The germline V gene has CDR1 SGHDN and CDR2 FVKESK. Trimming shortened V by 1 base and J by 4 bases, and 7 bases separated the two germline ends. The CDR3 spells CASSQVVITEAFF. In DNA form, the CDR3 reads TGTGCCAGCAGCCAAGTAGTAATCACTGAAGCTTTCTTT.

This clone was found a few times. This chain links TRBV27 with TRBJ1-2; 7 nucleotides line up with TRBD1. This CDR3 has 13 residues. The germline gives CDR1 MNHEY, CDR2 SMNVEV (reference sequence). V shed 5 bases, J shed 8 bases, and the junction held 8 bases outside the gene matches. CDR3 coding DNA: TGTGCCAGCAGTAGAAGACAGGGCAACGGCTACACCTTC. This encodes CASSRRQGNGYTF.

The chain links TRBV2 to TRBJ2-1; 8 bases are shared with TRBD2. This CDR3 contains 14 residues. CDR1 and CDR2 from the germline V gene are SNHLY and FYNNEI. The CDR3 here is CASQGTSSYNEQFF. DNA of the CDR3: TGTGCTTCCCAGGGGACTAGCTCCTACAATGAGCAGTTCTTC. The variable domain in full, with the rest retrieved from reference TRBV2 and TRBJ2-1, is EPEVTQTPSHQVTQMGQEVILRCVPISNHLYFYWYRQILGQKVEFLVSFYNNEISEKSEIFDDQFSVERPDGSNFTLKIRSTKLEDSAMYFCASQGTSSYNEQFFGPGTRLTVL.

As regards this clone: Other DNA variants within this sample encode the same CDR3. The chain combines TRBV2 with TRBJ2-2; D is uncertain. Germline-derived CDR1 and CDR2 are SNHLY and FYNNEI. The CDR3 loop spans 13 amino acids. Trimming took off 4 bases at V and 1 base at J, with 4 bases between the two ends. In DNA, the CDR3 is TGTGCCAGCAGTGGACAGAACACCGGGGAGCTGTTTTTT. As protein: CASSGQNTGELFF.

This clone was recorded once. The chain couples TRBV2 to TRBJ1-5; D gene unclear. Trimming shortened V by 1 base and J by 5 bases, and 9 bases separated the two germline ends. The CDR3 has 14 residues. Germline CDR1 reads SNHLY; CDR2 reads FYNNEI. In nucleotides, the CDR3 is TGTGCCAGCAGTGAAGGCAGTTCCTATCAGCCCCAGCATTTT. This sequence encodes CASSEGSSYQPQHF.